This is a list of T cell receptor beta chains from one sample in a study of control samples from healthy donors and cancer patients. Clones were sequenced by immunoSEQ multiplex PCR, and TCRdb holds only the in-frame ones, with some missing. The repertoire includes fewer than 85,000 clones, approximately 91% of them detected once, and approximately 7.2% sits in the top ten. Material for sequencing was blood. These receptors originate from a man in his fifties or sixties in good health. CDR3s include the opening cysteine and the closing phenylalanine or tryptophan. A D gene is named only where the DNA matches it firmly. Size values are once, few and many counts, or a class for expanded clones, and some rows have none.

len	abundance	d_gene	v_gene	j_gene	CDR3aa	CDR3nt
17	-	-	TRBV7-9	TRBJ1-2	CASSQPRMTGGNYGYTF	TGTGCCAGCAGCCAGCCGAGGATGACAGGAGGTAACTATGGCTACACCTTC
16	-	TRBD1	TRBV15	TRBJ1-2	CATSSPSGTGANGYTF	TGTGCCACCAGCAGTCCCTCCGGGACAGGGGCTAATGGCTACACCTTC
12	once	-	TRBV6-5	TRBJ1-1	CASSYSGAEAFF	TGTGCCAGCAGTTACTCGGGGGCTGAAGCTTTCTTT
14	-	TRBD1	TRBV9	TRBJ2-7	CASSVGTGPYEQYF	TGTGCCAGCAGCGTAGGGACAGGTCCCTACGAGCAGTACTTC
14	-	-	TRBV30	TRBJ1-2	CAWSPPGESYGYTF	TGTGCCTGGAGTCCTCCTGGGGAAAGCTATGGCTACACCTTC
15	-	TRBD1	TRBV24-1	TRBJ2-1	CATSLDRGLYNEQFF	TGTGCCACCAGTCTCGACAGGGGGCTCTACAATGAGCAGTTCTTC
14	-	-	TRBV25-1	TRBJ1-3	CASTGGTSGNTIYF	TGTGCCAGCACTGGGGGGACCTCTGGAAACACCATATATTTT
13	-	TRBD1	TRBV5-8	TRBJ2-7	CASSLGQGSEQYF	TGTGCCAGCAGCTTGGGACAGGGGTCCGAGCAGTACTTC
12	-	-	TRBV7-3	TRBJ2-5	CASSLGLETQYF	TGTGCCAGCAGCTTAGGATTAGAGACCCAGTACTTC
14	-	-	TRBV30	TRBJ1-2	CAWSVLGGAGGYTF	TGTGCCTGGAGTGTCTTGGGAGGGGCCGGGGGCTACACCTTC
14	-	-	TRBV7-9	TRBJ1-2	CASSPSIGGYGYTF	TGTGCCAGCAGTCCATCTATAGGCGGCTATGGCTACACCTTC
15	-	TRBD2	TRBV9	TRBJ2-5	CASSLGLAARETQYF	TGTGCCAGCAGCCTCGGACTAGCGGCCAGGGAGACCCAGTACTTC
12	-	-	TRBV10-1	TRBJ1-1	CASPLTYTEAFF	TGCGCCAGCCCTTTAACTTACACTGAAGCTTTCTTT
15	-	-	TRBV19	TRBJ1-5	CASSRTGGSNQPQHF	TGTGCCAGTAGTAGGACGGGAGGGAGCAATCAGCCCCAGCATTTT
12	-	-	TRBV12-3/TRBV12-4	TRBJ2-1	CASTGRGHEQFF	TGTGCCAGCACAGGGAGGGGGCACGAGCAGTTCTTC
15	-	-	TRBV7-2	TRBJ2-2	CASTRGREFAGELFF	TGTGCCAGCACCCGGGGCAGGGAGTTCGCCGGGGAGCTGTTTTTT
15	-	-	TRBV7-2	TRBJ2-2	CASSPRRTIAGELFF	TGTGCCAGCAGCCCGCGCAGGACAATCGCCGGGGAGCTGTTTTTT
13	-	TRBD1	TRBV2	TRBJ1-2	CASSQDRVYGYTF	TGTGCCAGCAGTCAGGACAGGGTCTATGGCTACACCTTC
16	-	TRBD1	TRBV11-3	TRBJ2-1	CASSLGRDRGGSEQFF	TGTGCCAGCAGCTTAGGCCGGGACAGGGGAGGGAGTGAGCAGTTCTTC
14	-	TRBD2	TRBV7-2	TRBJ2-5	CASSSGGGIETQYF	TGTGCCAGCAGCTCCGGGGGGGGGATAGAGACCCAGTACTTC
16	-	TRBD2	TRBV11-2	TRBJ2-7	CASSPGLAGGFYEQYF	TGTGCCAGCAGCCCGGGACTAGCGGGGGGATTCTACGAGCAGTACTTC
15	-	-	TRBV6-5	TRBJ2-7	CASSYSADPTYEQYF	TGTGCCAGCAGTTACTCGGCAGATCCAACCTACGAGCAGTACTTC
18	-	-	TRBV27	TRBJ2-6	CASSPFLGRGSGANVLTF	TGTGCCAGCAGTCCCTTCTTGGGGCGCGGGTCTGGGGCCAACGTCCTGACTTTC
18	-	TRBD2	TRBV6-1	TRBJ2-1	CASSESTLWGGSYNEQFF	TGTGCCAGCAGTGAGAGCACTTTATGGGGGGGTTCCTACAATGAGCAGTTCTTC
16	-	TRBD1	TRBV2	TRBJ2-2	CASTRIRDRAAGELFF	TGTGCCAGCACCAGAATCAGGGACAGGGCGGCCGGGGAGCTGTTTTTT
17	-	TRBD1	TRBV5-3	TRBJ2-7	CARSLAWTGDYEYEQYF	TGTGCCAGAAGCTTGGCCTGGACAGGGGATTATGAGTACGAGCAGTACTTC
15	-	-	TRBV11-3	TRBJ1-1	CASSLGQGLNTEAFF	TGTGCCAGCAGCTTAGGGCAGGGCTTGAACACTGAAGCTTTCTTT
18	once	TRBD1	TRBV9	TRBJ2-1	CASRGGQGSMATYNEQFF	TGTGCCAGCCGTGGTGGACAGGGTAGTATGGCAACCTACAATGAGCAGTTCTTC
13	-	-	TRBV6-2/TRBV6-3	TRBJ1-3	CASSYSTGNTIYF	TGTGCCAGCAGTTACTCGACCGGAAACACCATATATTTT
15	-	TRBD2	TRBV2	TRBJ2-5	CASRRLAGGQETQYF	TGTGCCAGCCGAAGACTAGCGGGGGGGCAGGAGACCCAGTACTTC
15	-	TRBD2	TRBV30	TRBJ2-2	CAWSRLAGATGELFF	TGTGCCTGGAGCCGGCTAGCGGGGGCTACCGGGGAGCTGTTTTTT
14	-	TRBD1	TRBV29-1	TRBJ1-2	CSVGGTGGSLGYTF	TGCAGCGTGGGGGGGACAGGAGGATCCCTGGGCTACACCTTC
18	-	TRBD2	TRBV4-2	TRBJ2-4	CASSQETSGGVAKNIQYF	TGTGCCAGCAGCCAAGAGACTAGCGGGGGTGTGGCCAAAAACATTCAGTACTTC
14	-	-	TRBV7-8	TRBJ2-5	CASSLARTQETQYF	TGTGCCAGCAGCTTAGCAAGGACACAAGAGACCCAGTACTTC
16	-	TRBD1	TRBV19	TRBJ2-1	CASSIAPDRVYNEQFF	TGTGCCAGTAGTATAGCCCCCGACAGGGTTTACAATGAGCAGTTCTTC
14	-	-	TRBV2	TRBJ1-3	CATSRGSSGNTIYF	TGTGCCACTAGTAGGGGGAGCTCTGGAAACACCATATATTTT
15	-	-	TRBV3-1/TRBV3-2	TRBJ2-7	CASSQGGTGSYEQYF	TGTGCCAGCAGCCAAGGGGGGACGGGATCCTACGAGCAGTACTTC
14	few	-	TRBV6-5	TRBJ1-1	CASSYSGYRSEAFF	TGTGCCAGCAGTTACTCGGGGTATCGGTCTGAAGCTTTCTTT
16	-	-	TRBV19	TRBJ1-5	CASSIPQGRAGQPQHF	TGTGCCAGTAGTATTCCCCAGGGCAGGGCTGGCCAGCCCCAGCATTTT
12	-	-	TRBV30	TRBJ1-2	CAWSVLNYGYTF	TGTGCCTGGAGTGTACTTAACTATGGCTACACCTTC
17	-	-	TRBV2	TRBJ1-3	CASTVPQSGTPGNTIYF	TGTGCCAGCACTGTACCCCAAAGCGGGACCCCTGGAAACACCATATATTTT
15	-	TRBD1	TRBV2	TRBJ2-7	CASSDKQGVAYEQYF	TGTGCCAGCAGTGATAAGCAGGGGGTTGCCTACGAGCAGTACTTC
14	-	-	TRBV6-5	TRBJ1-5	CASSYSGPHQPQHF	TGTGCCAGCAGTTACTCGGGACCCCATCAGCCCCAGCATTTT
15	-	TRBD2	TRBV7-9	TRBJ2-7	CASSSSGGSSYEQYF	TGTGCCAGCAGTTCCAGCGGGGGCAGCTCCTACGAGCAGTACTTC
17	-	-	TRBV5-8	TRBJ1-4	CAINLGRQAGTNEKLFF	TGTGCCATTAACTTGGGCAGGCAGGCTGGGACTAATGAAAAACTGTTTTTT
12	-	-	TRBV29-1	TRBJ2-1	CSGKIGGNEQFF	TGCAGCGGGAAGATCGGAGGGAATGAGCAGTTCTTC
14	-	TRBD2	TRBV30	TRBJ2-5	CAWSVAGGKETQYF	TGTGCCTGGAGTGTTGCGGGGGGCAAAGAGACCCAGTACTTC
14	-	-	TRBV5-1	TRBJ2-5	CASSFGGTQETQYF	TGCGCCAGCAGCTTTGGGGGAACTCAAGAGACCCAGTACTTC
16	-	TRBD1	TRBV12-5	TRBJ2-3	CASGLVLGQGTDTQYF	TGTGCTAGTGGTTTGGTGTTGGGACAGGGTACAGATACGCAGTATTTT
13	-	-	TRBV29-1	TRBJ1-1	CSVEITANTEAFF	TGCAGCGTTGAAATTACAGCGAACACTGAAGCTTTCTTT
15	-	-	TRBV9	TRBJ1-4	CASSYRGGPNEKLFF	TGTGCCAGCAGCTACCGGGGGGGACCCAATGAAAAACTGTTTTTT
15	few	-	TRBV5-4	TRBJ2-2	CASSLVVENTGELFF	TGTGCCAGCAGCTTGGTGGTTGAGAACACCGGGGAGCTGTTTTTT
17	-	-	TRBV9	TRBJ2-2	CASSIPVGGADTGELFF	TGTGCCAGCAGCATCCCGGTTGGAGGGGCGGACACCGGGGAGCTGTTTTTT